Below, 4 T cell receptor beta chains from the same sample are listed, as sequenced in a study of Graves' ophthalmopathy and Graves' hyperthyroidism (dated by TCRdb to the late 2010s). TCRdb shows the sequencer as Illumina HiSeq 2000. For repertoire sequencing, the TCR beta CDR3 regions were amplified from RNA transcripts. HTBI primers and the Qiagen OneStep RT-PCR kit were used in a first-round RT-PCR, which was followed by a second-round multiplex PCR, size selection and purification. TCRdb redid the processing of the public reads, applying fastp at Q25 and MiXCR, and retained in-frame beta chains. For every CDR3 protein sequence, its rows merge into one entry that carries the most common genes and DNA. This sample is represented by 200,000 to 250,000 distinct CDR3 sequences; just under 30% of them were singletons. Approximately 9.6% of the sample is held by the ten biggest clonotypes. Sequencing was carried out using peripheral blood. These receptors were taken from a man over 45 with Graves' ophthalmopathy. Donor details come from another sample of the same person, matched by shared clones.

The V gene is TRBV6-2 or TRBV6-3, the J gene TRBJ2-7; 10 positions agree with TRBD1. This CDR3 spans 15 amino acids. Trimming cost V 6 bases and J 5 bases; bases outside gene matches: 10. CDR1 and CDR2 from the germline V gene are MNHEY and SVGEGT. CDR3 region: CASSTSGTGVHEQYF. CDR3 DNA: TGTGCCAGCAGCACGTCCGGGACAGGGGTCCACGAGCAGTACTTC.

The chain joins TRBV12-3 or TRBV12-4 to TRBJ1-2; the D gene is possibly TRBD1 (5 bases). This CDR3 has 14 amino acids. V shed 7 bases and J shed 4 bases, with 16 bases lying between them. This CDR3 reads CASTRGGNLYGYTF. The CDR3 bases are TGTGCCAGCACTCGGGGGGGGAACCTCTATGGCTACACCTTC.

The V gene is TRBV10-3, the J gene TRBJ2-5; D not resolved. This CDR3 is 14 amino acids long. The germline V gene encodes CDR1 ENHRY and CDR2 SYGVKD. The V and J ends lost 3 bases and 0 bases respectively, with 8 bases between them. CDR3: CAISEGPHQETQYF. Written as DNA, the CDR3 is TGTGCCATCAGTGAAGGGCCCCACCAAGAGACCCAGTACTTC.

This clonotype was recorded many times. The genes are TRBV29-1 and TRBJ2-1; D unresolved. Germline V gene data show CDR1 as SQVTM and CDR2 as ANQGSEA. The CDR3 totals 12 residues. V was clipped by 5 bases and J by 7 bases, with 12 bases between them. The CDR3 DNA follows: TGCAGCGTTCTGATTTCGAGGAATGAGCAGTTCTTC. This codes for CSVLISRNEQFF.